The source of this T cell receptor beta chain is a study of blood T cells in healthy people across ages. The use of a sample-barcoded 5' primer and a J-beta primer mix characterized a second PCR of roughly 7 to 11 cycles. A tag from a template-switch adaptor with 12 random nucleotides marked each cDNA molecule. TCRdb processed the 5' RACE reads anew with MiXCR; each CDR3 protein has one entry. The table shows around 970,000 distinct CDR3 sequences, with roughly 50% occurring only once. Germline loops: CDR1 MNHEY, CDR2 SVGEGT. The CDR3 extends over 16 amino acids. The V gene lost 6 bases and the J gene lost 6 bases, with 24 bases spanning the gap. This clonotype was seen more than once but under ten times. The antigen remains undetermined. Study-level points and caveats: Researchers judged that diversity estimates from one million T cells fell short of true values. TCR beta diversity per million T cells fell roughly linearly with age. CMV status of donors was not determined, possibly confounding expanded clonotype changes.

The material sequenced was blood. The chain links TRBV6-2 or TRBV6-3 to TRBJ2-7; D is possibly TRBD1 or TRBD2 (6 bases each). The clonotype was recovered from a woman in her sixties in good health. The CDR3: CASRKGEGGLAREQYF. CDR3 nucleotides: TGTGCCAGCAGAAAAGGCGAGGGGGGTCTCGCGCGCGAGCAGTACTTC.